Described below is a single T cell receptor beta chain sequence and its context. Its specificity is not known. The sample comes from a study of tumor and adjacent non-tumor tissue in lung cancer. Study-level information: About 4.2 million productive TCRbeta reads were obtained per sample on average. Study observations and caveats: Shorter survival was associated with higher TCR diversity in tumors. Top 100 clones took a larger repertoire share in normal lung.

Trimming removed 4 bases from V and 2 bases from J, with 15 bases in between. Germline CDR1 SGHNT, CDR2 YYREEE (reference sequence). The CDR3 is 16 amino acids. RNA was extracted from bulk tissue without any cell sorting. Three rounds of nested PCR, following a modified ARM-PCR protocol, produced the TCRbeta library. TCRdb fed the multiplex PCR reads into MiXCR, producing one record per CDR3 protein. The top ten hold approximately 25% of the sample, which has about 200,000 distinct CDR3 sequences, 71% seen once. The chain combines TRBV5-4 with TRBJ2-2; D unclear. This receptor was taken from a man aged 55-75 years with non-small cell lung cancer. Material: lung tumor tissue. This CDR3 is CASSMMVVHNTGELFF. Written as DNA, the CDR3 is TGTGCCAGCAGCATGATGGTGGTACACAACACCGGGGAGCTGTTTTTT.